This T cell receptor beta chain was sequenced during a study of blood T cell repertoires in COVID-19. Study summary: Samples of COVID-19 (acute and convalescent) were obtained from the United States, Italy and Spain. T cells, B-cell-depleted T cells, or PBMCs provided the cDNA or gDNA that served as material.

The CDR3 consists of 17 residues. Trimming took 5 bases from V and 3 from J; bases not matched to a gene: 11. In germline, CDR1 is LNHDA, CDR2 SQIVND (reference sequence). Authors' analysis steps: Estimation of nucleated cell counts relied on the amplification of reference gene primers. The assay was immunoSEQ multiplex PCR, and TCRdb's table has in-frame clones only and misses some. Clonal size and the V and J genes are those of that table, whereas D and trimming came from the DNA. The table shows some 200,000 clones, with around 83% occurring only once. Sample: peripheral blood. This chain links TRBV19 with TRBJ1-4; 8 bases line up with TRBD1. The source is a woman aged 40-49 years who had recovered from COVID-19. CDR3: CASSSRQGSSANEKLFF. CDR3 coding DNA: TGTGCCAGTAGTTCCAGACAGGGGAGTTCGGCTAATGAAAAACTGTTTTTT.